The next 24 T cell receptor beta chains were all read from a single sample in a study of shared clonotypes between healthy human individuals. Profiling relied on immunoSEQ multiplex PCR, and the TCRdb table lists in-frame clones only, not all of them. The repertoire consists of about 2.4 million clones, with roughly 93% occurring once and the leading ten covering approximately 0.35%. The specimen sequenced was naive CD4+ T cells from PBMCs. The subset: CD45RA+ positively selected. The source of these receptors is a man in his late teens or twenties in good health. Some clones in this sample may be carry-over from other donors' samples.

The V and J genes are TRBV4-2 and TRBJ2-3, with 16 bases aligning to TRBD2. CDR1 and CDR2 from the germline V gene are LGHNA and YNFKEQ. Losses at the gene ends were 0 bases for V and 5 bases for J; bases not matched to a gene: 14. The CDR3 spans 21 residues. This chain's CDR3 is CASSQDQLTGLAGGHRDTQYF. CDR3 DNA sequence: TGTGCCAGCAGCCAAGATCAGCTTACGGGACTAGCGGGAGGGCACAGAGATACGCAGTATTTT.

This chain uses TRBV20-1 with TRBJ1-2, with 7 bases identical to TRBD1. The CDR3 extends over 10 amino acids. With 5 bases clipped from V and 12 bases from J, the junction kept 6 bases outside the gene matches. Germline V lookup: CDR1 DFQATT, CDR2 SNEGSKA (reference sequence). CDR3 coding DNA: TGCAGTGCTGCGGACAGGTGGAACACCTTC. Translating it yields CSAADRWNTF.

This chain uses TRBV9 with TRBJ2-3; D ambiguous. This CDR3 region has 14 residues. Germline V gene sequence: CDR1 SGDLS, CDR2 YYNGEE. Trimming removed 0 bases from V and 6 bases from J, with 11 bases in between. CDR3 coding DNA: TGTGCCAGCAGCGTAGTACCATCGGAGGATACGCAGTATTTT. Protein product: CASSVVPSEDTQYF.

This clone was detected only once. The rearrangement links TRBV7-2 to TRBJ1-3; 9 nucleotides line up with TRBD1. The length of the CDR3 is 17 residues. V shed 5 bases and J 0 bases; nucleotides not matched to a gene: 8. The germline CDR1 and CDR2 sequences are SGHTA and FQGNSA. The CDR3 sequence is CASSPGTGSSSGNTIYF. As DNA, the CDR3 is TGTGCCAGCAGCCCGGGGACAGGGTCGAGCTCTGGAAACACCATATATTTT.

This clone was seen once. This chain uses TRBV19 with TRBJ1-2; possibly TRBD1 for D (6 bases). The length of the CDR3 is 14 residues. V was trimmed by 7 bases and J by 1 base, leaving 13 bases between them. The V gene's germline CDR1 is LNHDA and CDR2 SQIVND (reference sequence). CDR3 amino acids: CASTTRGGNYGYTF. In nucleotides, the CDR3 is TGTGCCAGTACAACCAGGGGAGGTAACTATGGCTACACCTTC. The full variable domain, its missing parts supplied by reference TRBV19 and TRBJ1-2, is DGGITQSPKYLFRKEGQNVTLSCEQNLNHDAMYWYRQDPGQGLRLIYYSQIVNDFQKGDIAEGYSVSREKKESFPLTVTSAQKNPTAFYLCASTTRGGNYGYTFGSGTRLTVV.

This clone was observed once. V is TRBV27 and J is TRBJ2-5; 8 bases line up with TRBD1. Germline trimming cut 7 bases from V and 5 bases from J; bases unmatched to any gene: 12. This CDR3 is built from 15 residues. Germline V gene sequence: CDR1 MNHEY, CDR2 SMNVEV (reference sequence). Here the CDR3 DNA reads TGTGCCAGCAAGAGAAAGGGACAGGAGTGGGAGACCCAGTACTTC. Translated: CASKRKGQEWETQYF.

The V gene is TRBV7-2, the J gene TRBJ1-5; tentative D call: TRBD1 (5 bases). The CDR3 contains 15 residues. Trimming cost V 1 base and J 3 bases, with 10 bases left between them. The germline CDR1 and CDR2 sequences are SGHTA and FQGNSA. CDR3: CASSLGQGLNQPQHF. The DNA for the CDR3 is TGTGCCAGCAGCTTAGGGCAGGGCCTCAATCAGCCCCAGCATTTT.

V and J are TRBV27 and TRBJ2-3, with 7 nucleotides matching TRBD1. Germline V gives CDR1 MNHEY, CDR2 SMNVEV (reference sequence). The junction had 7 bases not matched to a gene; V was cut back by 6 bases and J by 10 bases. The CDR3 is 12 residues long. CDR3 coding DNA: TGTGCCAGCAGCTCAACCGGGACAGCGCAGTATTTT. Its translation: CASSSTGTAQYF.

This clone was detected only once. The chain couples TRBV28 to TRBJ2-1; TRBD1 or TRBD2 may be the D gene (5 bases each). This CDR3 comprises 15 residues. V was cut by 5 bases and J by 8 bases, with 19 bases left in between. CDR1 is MDHEN and CDR2 is SYDVKM in the germline V gene. Here the CDR3 reads CASSPLSRGADEQFF. The CDR3 DNA reads TGTGCCAGCAGTCCCCTAAGTAGAGGGGCGGATGAGCAGTTCTTC. The full variable domain, rest sourced from reference TRBV28 and TRBJ2-1, is DVKVTQSSRYLVKRTGEKVFLECVQDMDHENMFWYRQDPGLGLRLIYFSYDVKMKEKGDIPEGYSVSREKKERFSLILESASTNQTSMYLCASSPLSRGADEQFFGPGTRLTVL.

On this clone itself: The sample contains more than one DNA sequence encoding this CDR3. V usage is TRBV5-1 and J usage is TRBJ1-2; TRBD1 might be the D (6 bases). CDR3 size: 12 residues. Trimming cost V 4 bases and J 8 bases, with 12 bases left between them. From germline, CDR1 is SGHRS and CDR2 YFSETQ. This CDR3 is CASSLEGDGYTF. CDR3 bases: TGCGCCAGCAGCCTGGAGGGGGACGGCTACACCTTC.

This rearrangement joins TRBV7-6 to TRBJ2-2, with D possibly TRBD1 on 5 matching bases. V was cut by 7 bases and J by 3 bases, with 12 bases left in between. The CDR3 totals 14 residues. Germline V gives CDR1 SGHVS, CDR2 FNYEAQ. CDR3 nucleotide sequence: TGTGCCAGCACGCCACTCAGGGACACCGGGGAGCTGTTTTTT. Amino acids: CASTPLRDTGELFF.

The genes are TRBV5-1 and TRBJ2-7, with 11 positions matching TRBD1. With V trimmed by 3 bases and J by 6 bases, 5 bases remained unmatched. Germline-derived CDR1 and CDR2 are SGHRS and YFSETQ. This CDR3 is 14 amino acids long. CDR3 DNA sequence: TGCGCCAGCAGCTCAAGGACAGGGGGCGGCGAGCAGTACTTC. This codes for CASSSRTGGGEQYF.

The chain combines TRBV28 with TRBJ1-2, with D unclear. V lost 3 bases to trimming and J lost 4 bases, with 9 bases between them. This CDR3 comprises 13 residues. Germline-derived CDR1 and CDR2 are MDHEN and SYDVKM. The CDR3 is CASSLGLAYGYTF. The CDR3 DNA sequence: TGTGCCAGCAGTTTGGGTCTGGCCTATGGCTACACCTTC.

The rearrangement joins TRBV5-5 to TRBJ1-2; 7 bases fit TRBD1. The CDR3 has 15 amino acids. Trimming took 3 bases from V and 2 from J; bases not matched to a gene: 7. Germline lookup yields CDR1 SGHKS and CDR2 YYEKEE (reference sequence). This chain's CDR3 is CASSWHRGDNYGYTF. CDR3 DNA: TGTGCCAGCAGCTGGCACAGGGGAGACAACTATGGCTACACCTTC.

J is TRBJ2-1 and V is TRBV5-1; D unclear. Looked up from germline, CDR1 is SGHRS and CDR2 is YFSETQ. The CDR3 is 15 residues long. V lost 3 bases and J lost 0, with 10 bases in between. CDR3 protein: CASSYPKSSYNEQFF. CDR3 coding DNA: TGCGCCAGCAGCTACCCTAAAAGCTCCTACAATGAGCAGTTCTTC.

The chain recombines TRBV30 with TRBJ2-7; D gene unclear. The CDR3 is 12 amino acids. CDR1 and CDR2 from the germline V gene are GTSNPN and SVGIG (reference sequence). V shed 5 bases and J shed 3 bases, with 11 bases lying between them. Written as DNA, the CDR3 is TGTGCCTGGGGCCCTCGGAACTACGAGCAGTACTTC. This sequence encodes CAWGPRNYEQYF.

This sequence joins TRBV11-2 and TRBJ1-5; D is undetermined. In germline, CDR1 is SGHAT, CDR2 FQNNGV. Trimming stripped 4 bases from V and 9 bases from J, with 19 bases between. CDR3 size: 15 residues. CDR3 protein: CASSSSEGLMGPQHF. CDR3 coding DNA: TGTGCCAGCAGCTCTTCGGAGGGTCTGATGGGGCCCCAGCATTTT.

In this sample, this clone turned up once. The chain recombines TRBV6-5 with TRBJ1-2, with D perhaps TRBD1 (6 bases). This CDR3 has 13 amino acids. With 5 bases removed from V and 5 bases from J, the gap between germline ends came to 12 bases. Per germline, CDR1 MNHEY and CDR2 SVGAGI. CDR3 coding DNA: TGTGCCAGCAGTCCGGGACAAAGATATGGCTACACCTTC. As protein: CASSPGQRYGYTF.

The chain carries TRBV28 and TRBJ2-3; D is possibly TRBD1 or TRBD2 (5 bases each). Germline-derived CDR1 and CDR2 are MDHEN and SYDVKM. CDR3 length: 17 residues. V was cut by 5 bases and J by 4 bases, with 22 bases left in between. This chain's CDR3 is CASSTAVGREFADTQYF. In DNA form, the CDR3 reads TGTGCCAGCAGTACCGCGGTGGGCAGGGAGTTCGCAGATACGCAGTATTTT.

The chain combines TRBV28 with TRBJ1-2; 8 bases align to TRBD1. Germline V gene lookup returns CDR1 MDHEN and CDR2 SYDVKM. The CDR3 is 14 amino acids. V lost 8 bases, J lost 5 bases, and 10 bases stayed unmatched. The CDR3 DNA follows: TGTGCCAGCCGGACAGGGAGGACTCTATATGGCTACACCTTC. This encodes CASRTGRTLYGYTF.

This clone occurred once. The chain links TRBV5-1 to TRBJ2-6; 10 bases fit TRBD1. Germline-derived CDR1 and CDR2 are SGHRS and YFSETQ. CDR3 length: 17 residues. Trimming at V came to 6 bases and at J to 4 bases, leaving 10 bases not matched to a gene. CDR3 amino acids: CASTPGQGSSGANVLTF. DNA for the CDR3: TGCGCCAGCACCCCGGGACAGGGGTCTTCCGGGGCCAACGTCCTGACTTTC.

The CDR3: CASSLSLATSTDTQYF. The CDR3 nucleotides read TGTGCCAGCAGCTTATCGCTAGCGACGAGCACAGATACGCAGTATTTT. The gene calls are TRBV11-2 and TRBJ2-3; D possibly corresponds to TRBD2 (6 bases). CDR1 SGHAT and CDR2 FQNNGV come from the germline V gene. CDR3 length equals 16 residues. With 2 bases removed from V and 0 bases from J, the gap between germline ends came to 12 bases. Together with reference TRBV11-2 and TRBJ2-3, the CDR3 gives the full variable domain: EAGVAQSPRYKIIEKRQSVAFWCNPISGHATLYWYQQILGQGPKLLIQFQNNGVVDDSQLPKDRFSAERLKGVDSTLKIQPAKLEDSAVYLCASSLSLATSTDTQYFGPGTRLTVL.

The CDR3 protein is CASSLWTGTAPSEQYF. The CDR3 DNA reads as TGTGCCAGCAGTTTATGGACTGGGACAGCACCCAGCGAGCAGTACTTC. The chain is built from TRBV28 and TRBJ2-7; TRBD1 aligns across 7 bases. Trimming took 0 bases from V and 6 from J; bases not matched to a gene: 11. The CDR3 sequence is 16 residues long. The germline CDR1 and CDR2 sequences are MDHEN and SYDVKM.

The V and J genes are TRBV6-1 and TRBJ2-7, with D possibly called TRBD1 or TRBD2 (5 bases each). This CDR3 contains 14 residues. Germline loops: CDR1 MNHNS, CDR2 SASEGT. V was clipped by 7 bases and J by 2 bases, with 15 bases between them. The CDR3 is CASTREGIAYEQYF. CDR3 in DNA: TGTGCCAGCACCAGAGAGGGGATTGCCTACGAGCAGTACTTC.